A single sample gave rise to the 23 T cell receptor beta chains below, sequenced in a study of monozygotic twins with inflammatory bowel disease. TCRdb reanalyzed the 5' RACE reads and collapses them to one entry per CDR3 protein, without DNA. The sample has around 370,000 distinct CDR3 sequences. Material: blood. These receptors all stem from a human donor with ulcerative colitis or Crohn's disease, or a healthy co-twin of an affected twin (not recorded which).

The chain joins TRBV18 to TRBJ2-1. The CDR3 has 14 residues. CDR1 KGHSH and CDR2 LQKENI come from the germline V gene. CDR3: CASSPETGSGEQFF.

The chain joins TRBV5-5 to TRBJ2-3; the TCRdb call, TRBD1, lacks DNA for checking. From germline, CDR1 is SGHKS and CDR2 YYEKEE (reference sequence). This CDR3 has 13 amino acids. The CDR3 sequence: CASSPGTANTQYF.

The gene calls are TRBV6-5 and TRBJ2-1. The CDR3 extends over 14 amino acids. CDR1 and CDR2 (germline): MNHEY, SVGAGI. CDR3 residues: CASSHHATYNEQFF.

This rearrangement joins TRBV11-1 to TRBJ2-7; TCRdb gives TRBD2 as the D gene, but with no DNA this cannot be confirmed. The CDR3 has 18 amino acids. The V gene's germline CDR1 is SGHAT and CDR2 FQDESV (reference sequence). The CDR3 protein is CASSRDLEGLPTFYEQYF. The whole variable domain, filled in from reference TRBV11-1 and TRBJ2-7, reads EAEVAQSPRYKITEKSQAVAFWCDPISGHATLYWYRQILGQGPELLVQFQDESVVDDSQLPKDRFSAERLKGVDSTLKIQPAELGDSAMYLCASSRDLEGLPTFYEQYFGPGTRLTVT.

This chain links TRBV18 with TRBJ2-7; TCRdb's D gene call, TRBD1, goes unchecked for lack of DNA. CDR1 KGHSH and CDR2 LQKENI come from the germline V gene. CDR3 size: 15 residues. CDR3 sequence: CASSLLGQGQYEQYF.

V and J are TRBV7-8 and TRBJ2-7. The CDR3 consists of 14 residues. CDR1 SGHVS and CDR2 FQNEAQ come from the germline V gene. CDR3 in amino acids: CASSIRGRSYEQYF.

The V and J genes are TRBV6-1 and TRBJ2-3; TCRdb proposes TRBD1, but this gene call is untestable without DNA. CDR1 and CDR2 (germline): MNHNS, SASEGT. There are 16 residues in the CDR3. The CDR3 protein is CASRTLREGFTDTQYF.

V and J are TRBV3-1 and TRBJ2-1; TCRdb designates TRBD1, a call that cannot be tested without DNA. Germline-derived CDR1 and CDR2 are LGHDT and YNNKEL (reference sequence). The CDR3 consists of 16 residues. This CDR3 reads CASSQRPLTSYNEQFF.

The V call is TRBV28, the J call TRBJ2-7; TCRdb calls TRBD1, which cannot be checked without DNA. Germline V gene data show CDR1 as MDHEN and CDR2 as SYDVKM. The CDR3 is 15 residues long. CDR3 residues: CASSPNPGEGPVQYF.

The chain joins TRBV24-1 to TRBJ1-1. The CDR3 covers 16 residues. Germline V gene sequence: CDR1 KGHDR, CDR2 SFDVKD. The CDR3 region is CATSDLHAGSSTEAFF.

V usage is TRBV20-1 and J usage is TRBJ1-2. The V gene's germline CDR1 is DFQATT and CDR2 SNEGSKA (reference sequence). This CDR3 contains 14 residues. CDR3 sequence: CSAIELAGTYGYTF.

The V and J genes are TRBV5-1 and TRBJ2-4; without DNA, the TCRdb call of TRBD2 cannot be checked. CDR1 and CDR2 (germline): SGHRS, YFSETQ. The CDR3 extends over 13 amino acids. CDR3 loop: CASSLGRSGIQYF.

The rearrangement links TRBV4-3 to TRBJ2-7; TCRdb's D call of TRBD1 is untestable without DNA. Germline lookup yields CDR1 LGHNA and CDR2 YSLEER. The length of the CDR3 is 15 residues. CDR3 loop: CASSERTGESWEQYF.

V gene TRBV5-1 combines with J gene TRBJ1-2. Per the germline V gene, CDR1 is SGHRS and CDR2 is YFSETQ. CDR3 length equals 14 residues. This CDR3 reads CASSMGDSNYGYTF.

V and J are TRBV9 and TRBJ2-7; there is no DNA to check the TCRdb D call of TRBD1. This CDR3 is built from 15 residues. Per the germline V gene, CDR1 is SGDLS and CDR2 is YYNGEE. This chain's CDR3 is CASSVAGERPYEQYF. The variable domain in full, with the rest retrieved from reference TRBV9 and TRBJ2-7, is DSGVTQTPKHLITATGQRVTLRCSPRSGDLSVYWYQQSLDQGLQFLIQYYNGEERAKGNILERFSAQQFPDLHSELNLSSLELGDSALYFCASSVAGERPYEQYFGPGTRLTVT.

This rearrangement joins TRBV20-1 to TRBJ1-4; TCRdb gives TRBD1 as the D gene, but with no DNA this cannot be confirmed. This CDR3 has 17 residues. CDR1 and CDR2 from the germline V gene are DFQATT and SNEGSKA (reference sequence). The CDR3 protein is CSARPGTGGATNEKLFF.

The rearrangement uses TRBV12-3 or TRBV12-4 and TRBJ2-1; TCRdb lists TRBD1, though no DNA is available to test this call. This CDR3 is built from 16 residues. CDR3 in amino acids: CASSAPQGSSYNEQFF.

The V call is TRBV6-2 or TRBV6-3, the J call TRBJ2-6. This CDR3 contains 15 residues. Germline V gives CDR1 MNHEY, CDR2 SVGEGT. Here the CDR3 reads CASSYGSSGANVLTF.

This CDR3 reads CASSPFSGANVLTF. This sequence joins TRBV13 and TRBJ2-6. This CDR3 has 14 residues. CDR1 is PRHDT, CDR2 FYEKMQ, per germline (reference sequence).

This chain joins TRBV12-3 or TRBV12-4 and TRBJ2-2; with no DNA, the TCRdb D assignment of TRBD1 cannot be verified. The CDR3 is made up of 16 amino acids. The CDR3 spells CASRTGVRANTGELFF.

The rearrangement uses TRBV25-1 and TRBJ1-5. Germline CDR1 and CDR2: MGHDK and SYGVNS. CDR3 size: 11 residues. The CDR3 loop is CASSQSGAQHF.

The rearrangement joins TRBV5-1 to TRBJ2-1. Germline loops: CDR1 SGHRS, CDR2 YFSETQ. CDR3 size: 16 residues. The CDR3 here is CASSLEVRSSYNEQFF. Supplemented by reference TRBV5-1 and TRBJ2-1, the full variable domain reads KAGVTQTPRYLIKTRGQQVTLSCSPISGHRSVSWYQQTPGQGLQFLFEYFSETQRNKGNFPGRFSGRQFSNSRSEMNVSTLELGDSALYLCASSLEVRSSYNEQFFGPGTRLTVL.

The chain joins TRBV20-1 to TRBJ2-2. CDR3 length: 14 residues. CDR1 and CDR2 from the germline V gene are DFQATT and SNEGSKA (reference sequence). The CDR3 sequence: CSARKDSNTGELFF.